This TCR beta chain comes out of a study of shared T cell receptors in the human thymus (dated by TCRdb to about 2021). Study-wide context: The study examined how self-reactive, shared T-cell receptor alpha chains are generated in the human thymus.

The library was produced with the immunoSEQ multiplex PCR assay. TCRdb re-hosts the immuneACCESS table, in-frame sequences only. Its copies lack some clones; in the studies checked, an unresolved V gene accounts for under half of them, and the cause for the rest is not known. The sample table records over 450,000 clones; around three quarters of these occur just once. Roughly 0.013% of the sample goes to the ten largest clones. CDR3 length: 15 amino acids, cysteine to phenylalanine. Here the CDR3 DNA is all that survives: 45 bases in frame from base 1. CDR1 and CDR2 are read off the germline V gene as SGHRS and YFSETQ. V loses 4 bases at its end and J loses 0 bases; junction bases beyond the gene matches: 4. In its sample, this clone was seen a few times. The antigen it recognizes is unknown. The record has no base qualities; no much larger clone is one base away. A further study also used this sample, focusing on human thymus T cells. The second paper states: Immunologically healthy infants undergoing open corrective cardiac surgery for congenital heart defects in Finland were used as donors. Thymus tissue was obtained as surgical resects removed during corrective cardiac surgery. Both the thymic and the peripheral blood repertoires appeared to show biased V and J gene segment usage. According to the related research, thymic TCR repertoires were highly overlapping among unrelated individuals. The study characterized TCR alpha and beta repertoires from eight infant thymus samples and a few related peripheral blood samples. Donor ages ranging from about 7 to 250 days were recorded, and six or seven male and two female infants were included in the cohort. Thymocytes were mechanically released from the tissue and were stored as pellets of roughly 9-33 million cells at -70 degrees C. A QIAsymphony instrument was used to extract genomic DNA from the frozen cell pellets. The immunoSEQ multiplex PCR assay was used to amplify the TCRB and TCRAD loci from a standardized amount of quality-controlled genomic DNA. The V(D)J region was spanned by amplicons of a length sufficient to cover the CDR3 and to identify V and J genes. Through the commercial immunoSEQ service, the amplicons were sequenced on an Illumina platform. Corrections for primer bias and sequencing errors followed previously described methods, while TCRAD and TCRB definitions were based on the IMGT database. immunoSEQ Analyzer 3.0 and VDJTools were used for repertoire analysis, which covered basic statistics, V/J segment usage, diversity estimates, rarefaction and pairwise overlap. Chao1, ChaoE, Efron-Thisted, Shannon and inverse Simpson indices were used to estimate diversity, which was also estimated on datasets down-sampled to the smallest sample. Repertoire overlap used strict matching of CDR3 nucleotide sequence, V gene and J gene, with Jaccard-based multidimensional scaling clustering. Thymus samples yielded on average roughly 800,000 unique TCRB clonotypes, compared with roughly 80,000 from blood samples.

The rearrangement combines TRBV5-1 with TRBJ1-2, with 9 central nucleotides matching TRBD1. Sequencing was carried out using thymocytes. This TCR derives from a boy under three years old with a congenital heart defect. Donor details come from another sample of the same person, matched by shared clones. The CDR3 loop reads CASSTGGQTNYGYTF. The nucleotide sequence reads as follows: TGCGCCAGCAGCACAGGGGGCCAAACTAACTATGGCTACACCTTC. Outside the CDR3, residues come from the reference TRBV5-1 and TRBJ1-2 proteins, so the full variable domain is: KAGVTQTPRYLIKTRGQQVTLSCSPISGHRSVSWYQQTPGQGLQFLFEYFSETQRNKGNFPGRFSGRQFSNSRSEMNVSTLELGDSALYLCASSTGGQTNYGYTFGSGTRLTVV.